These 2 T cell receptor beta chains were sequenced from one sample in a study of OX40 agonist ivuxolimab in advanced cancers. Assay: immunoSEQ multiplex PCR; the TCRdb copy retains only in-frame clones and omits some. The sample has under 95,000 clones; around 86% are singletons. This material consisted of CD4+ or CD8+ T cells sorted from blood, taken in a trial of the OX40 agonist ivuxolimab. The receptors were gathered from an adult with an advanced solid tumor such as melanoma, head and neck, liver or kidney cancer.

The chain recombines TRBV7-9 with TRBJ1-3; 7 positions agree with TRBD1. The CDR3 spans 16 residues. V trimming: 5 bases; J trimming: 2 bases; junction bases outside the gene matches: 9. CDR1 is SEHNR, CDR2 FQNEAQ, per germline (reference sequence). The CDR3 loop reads CASSPRQGDAGNTIYF. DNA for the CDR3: TGTGCCAGCAGCCCCCGTCAGGGGGATGCTGGAAACACCATATATTTT.

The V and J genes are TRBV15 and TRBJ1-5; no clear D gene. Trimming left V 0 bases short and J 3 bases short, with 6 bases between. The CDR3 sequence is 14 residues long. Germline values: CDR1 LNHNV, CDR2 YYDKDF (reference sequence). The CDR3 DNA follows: TGTGCCACCAGCAGAGAGCGGGACAATCAGCCCCAGCATTTT. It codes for CATSRERDNQPQHF.